The 11 T cell receptor beta chains listed next were all sequenced from one sample in a study of T cell changes during pregnancy in multiple sclerosis. The table came from immunoSEQ multiplex PCR; TCRdb's copy has only in-frame clones and leaves some out. This sample has 30,000 to 45,000 clones; approximately 90% occur once, and the top ten carry about 0.4%. This specimen consisted of CD4+ T cells from peripheral blood mononuclear cells, obtained in the third trimester of pregnancy. These receptors came from a female donor with multiple sclerosis, enrolled in a pregnancy study.

V and J are TRBV6-6 and TRBJ2-3, with TRBD1 matching over 7 bases. Trimming cost V 6 bases and J 2 bases; bases outside gene matches: 5. The germline gives CDR1 MNHNY, CDR2 SVGAGI (reference sequence). The CDR3 consists of 14 residues. The CDR3 reads CASRTGLDTDTQYF. The DNA of the CDR3 is TGTGCCAGCAGGACAGGGCTGGACACAGATACGCAGTATTTT.

A single count supports this clone. V gene TRBV18 combines with J gene TRBJ2-3, with 7 positions matching TRBD1. The junction had 4 bases not matched to a gene; V was cut back by 1 base and J by 0 bases. Germline lookup yields CDR1 KGHSH and CDR2 LQKENI. The CDR3 loop spans 16 amino acids. CDR3 bases: TGTGCCAGCTCACCACAGGGGGCGAGGAGCACAGATACGCAGTATTTT. This encodes CASSPQGARSTDTQYF.

This clone was detected once. The gene calls are TRBV2 and TRBJ1-2; 9 nucleotides agree with TRBD1. CDR1 and CDR2 from the germline V gene are SNHLY and FYNNEI. The trim removed 4 bases at V and 2 bases at J, leaving 8 bases unmatched. The CDR3 length is 16 residues. CDR3 in amino acids: CASSGTGEIANYGYTF. The CDR3, as DNA: TGTGCCAGCAGTGGGACAGGGGAAATCGCAAACTATGGCTACACCTTC. Filled out from reference TRBV2 and TRBJ1-2, the complete variable domain reads EPEVTQTPSHQVTQMGQEVILRCVPISNHLYFYWYRQILGQKVEFLVSFYNNEISEKSEIFDDQFSVERPDGSNFTLKIRSTKLEDSAMYFCASSGTGEIANYGYTFGSGTRLTVV.

This chain joins TRBV10-3 and TRBJ2-7; 8 nucleotides align to TRBD1. J was trimmed by 4 bases and V by 4 bases; bases with no gene match: 0. The germline gives CDR1 ENHRY, CDR2 SYGVKD. The CDR3 loop spans 12 amino acids. CDR3 loop: CAISGTGYEQYF. In DNA, the CDR3 is TGTGCCATCAGTGGGACAGGGTACGAGCAGTACTTC.

This clone was counted a single time. The chain is built from TRBV5-1 and TRBJ1-1; TRBD1 matches 7 bases. V was pared by 7 bases and J by 1 base, with 4 bases of the junction left unmatched. The CDR3 length is 13 residues. Per germline, CDR1 SGHRS and CDR2 YFSETQ. The CDR3 loop reads CASGGQPNTEAFF. The CDR3 DNA follows: TGCGCCAGCGGGGGACAGCCGAACACTGAAGCTTTCTTT.

The rearrangement links TRBV4-2 to TRBJ2-7, with 9 bases that match TRBD2. From germline, CDR1 is LGHNA and CDR2 YNFKEQ. J gave up 2 bases and V 0 bases, and 5 bases lay outside the gene matches. CDR3 length: 16 residues. CDR3 residues: CASSQDVVAGAYEQYF. Here the CDR3 DNA reads TGTGCCAGCAGCCAAGATGTAGTAGCGGGAGCCTACGAGCAGTACTTC.

V is TRBV15 and J is TRBJ2-7; 7 nucleotides agree with TRBD1. The CDR3 runs to 15 residues. Losses at the gene ends were 0 bases for V and 3 bases for J; bases not matched to a gene: 5. Germline V gene lookup returns CDR1 LNHNV and CDR2 YYDKDF (reference sequence). The CDR3 DNA is TGTGCCACCAGCAGAGATCGTCCAGGGGGCTACGAGCAGTACTTC. Its translation is CATSRDRPGGYEQYF. The variable domain in full, completed from reference TRBV15 and TRBJ2-7, reads DAMVIQNPRYQVTQFGKPVTLSCSQTLNHNVMYWYQQKSSQAPKLLFHYYDKDFNNEADTPDNFQSRRPNTSFCFLDIRSPGLGDTAMYLCATSRDRPGGYEQYFGPGTRLTVT.

The chain has TRBV11-2 and TRBJ2-7; TRBD1 matches at 10 bases. CDR1 is SGHAT, CDR2 FQNNGV, per germline. The CDR3 has 16 amino acids. J was trimmed by 2 bases and V by 2 bases; bases with no gene match: 6. CDR3 in amino acids: CASSLSAGTGAYEQYF. CDR3 coding DNA: TGTGCCAGCAGCTTAAGCGCCGGGACAGGGGCCTACGAGCAGTACTTC.

V usage is TRBV5-1 and J usage is TRBJ2-1; TRBD2 aligns across 8 bases. CDR3 length: 16 amino acids. Trimming at V came to 3 bases and at J to 2 bases, leaving 7 bases not matched to a gene. Germline CDR1 and CDR2: SGHRS and YFSETQ. The DNA for the CDR3 is TGCGCCAGCAGCTGGACTTGGCGGGAGGCCTACAATGAGCAGTTCTTC. This translates into CASSWTWREAYNEQFF.

The chain uses TRBV27 and TRBJ1-6; D is ambiguous. Per germline, CDR1 MNHEY and CDR2 SMNVEV (reference sequence). V was shortened by 2 bases and J by 7 bases, with 3 bases between the two germline ends. This CDR3 has 12 amino acids. CDR3 protein: CASSLRNSPLHF. CDR3 in DNA: TGTGCCAGCAGTTTACGGAATTCACCCCTCCACTTT.

This rearrangement joins TRBV10-3 to TRBJ2-7; the match to TRBD1 covers 7 bases. V trimming: 5 bases; J trimming: 0 bases; junction bases outside the gene matches: 4. The CDR3 is made up of 14 amino acids. The germline V gene has CDR1 ENHRY and CDR2 SYGVKD. The CDR3 sequence: CAISLTGTSYEQYF. The CDR3 nucleotides are TGTGCCATCAGTCTGACAGGGACCTCCTACGAGCAGTACTTC.